A selection of T cell receptor beta chains follows, all from one sample in a study of CD8+CD57+ T cells in acquired aplastic anemia. TCRdb reanalysed the reads using MiXCR and keeps one entry per CDR3 protein. The sample has hundreds of thousands of distinct CDR3 sequences, around 45% seen once; the top ten hold approximately 7.8%. The source material was sorted CD4+, CD8+, or CD8+CD57+ T cells (not recorded which) from PBMCs. These receptors all come from a human donor with aplastic anemia. CDR3s include the opening cysteine and the closing phenylalanine or tryptophan. D genes are given only for firm matches. The size field is filled for only some rows; it gives once, few, many or a size class.

size: -
V: TRBV10-3
D: -
J: TRBJ1-6
DNA: TGTGCCATCAGTGTGGGCAGCGACAATTCACCCCTCCACTTT
CDR3: CAISVGSDNSPLHF

size: -
V: TRBV7-9
D: -
J: TRBJ1-6
DNA: TGTGCCAGCAGCTTAGGGGCAGGGAATTCACCCCTCCACTTT
CDR3: CASSLGAGNSPLHF

size: -
V: TRBV20-1
D: -
J: TRBJ1-4
DNA: TGCAGTGCTAGAGATAACACACCAAATGAAAAACTGTTTTTT
CDR3: CSARDNTPNEKLFF

size: once
V: TRBV2
D: -
J: TRBJ2-7
DNA: TGTGCCAGCACCCAAGGGCAGGGTAGATACGAGCAGTACTTC
CDR3: CASTQGQGRYEQYF

size: -
V: TRBV5-4
D: TRBD1
J: TRBJ2-7
DNA: TGTGCCAGCAGCCACCGGACAGGGCCCTCCTACGAGCAGTACTTC
CDR3: CASSHRTGPSYEQYF

size: -
V: TRBV5-1
D: TRBD2
J: TRBJ2-5
DNA: TGCGCCAGCAGCGATACCGGGACTAGCGCCAGAGGGGAGACCCAGTACTTC
CDR3: CASSDTGTSARGETQYF

size: once
V: TRBV7-8
D: -
J: TRBJ2-7
DNA: TGTGCCAGCAGCTTTAGGGGCAACTCCTACGAGCAGTACTTC
CDR3: CASSFRGNSYEQYF

size: -
V: TRBV24-1
D: TRBD1
J: TRBJ1-3
DNA: TGTGCCAGCACCGAACGACAGGGGTCGAAGATATATTTT
CDR3: CASTERQGSKIYF

size: -
V: TRBV29-1
D: -
J: TRBJ2-7
DNA: TGCAGCGTTGGAGAAGGTGGCCTCTACGAGCAGTACTTC
CDR3: CSVGEGGLYEQYF

size: many
V: TRBV15
D: -
J: TRBJ2-5
DNA: TGTGCCACCAGCAGAGCGGCGTTGGGTCGGGAGACCCAGTACTTC
CDR3: CATSRAALGRETQYF

size: -
V: TRBV27
D: -
J: TRBJ2-7
DNA: TGTGCCAGCAGTTTAGAAGGGATCCACGAGCAGTACTTC
CDR3: CASSLEGIHEQYF